The source of this T cell receptor beta chain is a study of CD8 T cells in ankylosing spondylitis (TCRdb year 2017). With regard to the full study: The study set out to find disease-linked TCR variants by profiling T cell receptor beta repertoires in ankylosing spondylitis patients and healthy donors. The whole study cohort included some 100 healthy donors and around 24 ankylosing spondylitis patients. Peripheral blood was sampled, and synovial fluid was additionally collected from ankylosing spondylitis patients. On the study overall, not on this receptor specifically: A TCR beta motif of seven or eight highly homologous amino acid variants appeared characteristic of blood from ankylosing spondylitis patients. According to the report, matched synovial fluid samples from ankylosing spondylitis patients were significantly enriched for the disease-linked clones. Some TCR beta motif variants had previously been reported in synovial fluid and blood of reactive arthritis patients, which suggested common disease-initiation mechanisms. The disease-linked clones showed a CD8+ phenotype and occurred at relatively low frequencies in peripheral blood.

The CDR3 covers 13 residues, taking in both the cysteine and the phenylalanine. Only the CDR3 region is kept as DNA, spanning 39 bases read in frame from base 1. Per the germline V gene, SQVTM is the CDR1 and ANQGSEA is the CDR2. V is reduced by 5 bases and J by 0 bases, leaving a spacing of 10 bases between them. Sequencing used an Illumina HiSeq 2500. Quantitative 5'-RACE with molecular barcodes was used to prepare TCR beta libraries. The paper's processing steps were these. A new computational method, built on a probabilistic model of VDJ rearrangement, was used to identify disease-linked TCR variants. TCRdb cleaned the public reads at Q25 with fastp, built clones with MiXCR and kept in-frame beta chains. Rows merge per CDR3 protein into single entries with the most common DNA and genes. TCRdb's processing, not the authors', yielded these V and J calls. The sample profile shows about 340,000 distinct CDR3 sequences; 14% to 15% of them were found once. The top ten constitute approximately 1% of the sample.

Many counts were recorded for this clonotype. Its binding antigen is unknown. No much larger clone is present one base from it, and per-base qualities are unavailable. The sequence was obtained from a male donor with ankylosing spondylitis or in good health (not recorded which). The rearranged chain carries TRBV29-1 and TRBJ2-5; the D gene may be TRBD1 or TRBD2, since each aligns over 5 bases. The sequencing sample was made of blood, either unsorted or a sorted T cell fraction (not recorded which). The encoded CDR3 is CSVLGEYQETQYF. DNA sequence: TGCAGCGTTCTAGGGGAGTACCAAGAGACCCAGTACTTC.